This T cell receptor (beta chain) was documented in a study of tumor-infiltrating lymphocytes in primary liver carcinoma listed by TCRdb under 2017. Regarding the research as a whole: Five patients with histopathologically diagnosed primary liver carcinoma underwent surgical resection in China between November 2015 and 2016. Of the five patients, three men and two women aged 30 to 69 years, four had hepatocellular carcinoma and one had combined HCC and intrahepatic cholangiocarcinoma. The five patients had tumors staged T1-T3 N0M0, with maximum diameters ranging from roughly 4.2 to 11 cm. Each sample produced roughly 3.65 to 7.5 million productive TCRbeta reads, and read depth showed no significant difference between tissue types. The study combined TCRbeta repertoire sequencing, expression microarrays and whole-exome sequencing across five regions of each liver tumor, with adjacent normal tissue and blood. A total of about 35 specimens from 5 patients underwent TCRbeta repertoire sequencing, comprising some 25 tumor regions, 5 adjacent noncancerous liver tissues and 5 peripheral blood samples. Technical replicate repertoires showed high reproducibility, with mean shared-clone rates roughly 0.87 and correlation coefficients above 0.95.

This clonotype was counted ten times or more. Its antigen remains unidentified. Per-base quality was not reported, and no clone a single base away is much larger than it. Overall study outcomes, separate from this receptor: Only the TCR beta chain was sequenced, so true repertoire diversity is likely underestimated because unpaired alpha chains were not captured. Comparison of CD4+ and CD8+ T cell repertoires was precluded by the use of bulk unsorted samples. The study included only four to six patients, and the authors note findings should be validated in a larger study. Pairs of tumor regions showed greater repertoire overlap (mean about 35%) than tumor-adjacent pairs (roughly 17%) or tumor-blood pairs (roughly 15%), which is consistent with antigen-driven expansion. The top 250 clones accounted for a significantly greater share of the repertoire in tumors than in blood (p = 0.039).

Measured from the cysteine to the phenylalanine, the CDR3 is 13 residues long. The retained sequence is limited to the CDR3, 39 bases, with the frame set at the first base. V gives up 7 bases and J gives up 5 bases, and the segment between their germline ends measures 12 bases. A constant-region primer and ProtoScript II reverse transcriptase were used to reverse-transcribe TCRbeta-specific cDNA from approximately 550 ng total RNA. Construction of the TCRbeta libraries relied on three nested rounds of multiplex PCR, following a slightly modified ARM-PCR procedure. Each of the first two PCR rounds ran for around 9 cycles and used multiplex TRBV1-TRBV30 forward primers together with a Cbeta reverse primer. A final 25-cycle PCR with Deep VentR polymerase added sample barcodes and Illumina adapters. Before sequencing, amplicons of 200-500 bp were purified from gel using a QIAquick gel extraction kit. TCRbeta amplicons were sequenced on an Illumina HiSeq 2500 with 250-bp paired-end reads. On the study's bioinformatics: Reads were quality-trimmed with Trimmomatic v0.33, and paired reads were merged with FLASH v1.2.11 to recover full CDR3 sequences. V, D and J germline segments were assigned to the rearranged TCRbeta sequences using MiGEC v1.2.1b. Clonotype statistics and Shannon-Wiener diversity indices were computed with VDJtools v1.0.0. Except for diversity analysis, only the 250 most abundant clonotypes of each sample were used in subsequent analyses to reduce sampling bias. Using fastp at Q25 and MiXCR, TCRdb reprocessed the public reads and kept productive beta chains. Every CDR3 protein is listed once, alongside the most common genes and DNA of its rows. The V and J calls come from TCRdb's annotation, not from the publication. The sample table records fewer than 350,000 distinct CDR3 sequences; roughly two thirds of these occur just once. The ten biggest clones cover roughly 9% of the sample.

Blood RNA was extracted from unsorted whole blood with TRIzol reagent; germline DNA came from the DNeasy Blood & Tissue kit. Chronic HBV infection was present in the patients, and the patients were treatment-naive at sampling. About 4 milliliters of peripheral blood were collected into K2EDTA tubes before surgery. The chain joins TRBV12-3 or TRBV12-4 to TRBJ2-1, with the D gene call left open. Specimen: peripheral blood. The clonotype comes from a man aged 40-49 years with primary liver carcinoma and hepatitis B virus infection. The nucleotide sequence reads TGTGCCAGCAAACCTGGGATCAACAATGAGCAGTTCTTC. Its product reads: CASKPGINNEQFF.